A few counts support the clone carrying this TCR beta chain. Its target is unknown. The record originates from a study of response to subunit inactivated influenza vaccine. The study, taken as a whole, reports: That few new T cells are recruited by each seasonal influenza vaccination was the authors' suggestion.

TCRdb itself ran the RT-PCR reads through MiXCR, one entry per CDR3 protein. The sample records 500,000 to 600,000 distinct CDR3 sequences, over 10% being singletons. CDR3 length: 15 residues. V lost 5 bases and J lost 4, with 17 bases in between. Germline CDR1 reads SEHNR; CDR2 reads FQNEAQ (reference sequence). The sequencing here drew on PBMCs from blood, taken about 40 days after vaccination. This chain joins TRBV7-9 and TRBJ1-1, with D possibly being TRBD1 (6 bases). This sequence was found in a man aged 50 to 59 who received an inactivated influenza vaccine. CDR3 sequence (DNA): TGTGCCAGCAGCATTAAGGGGGGAGGGAGCACTGAAGCTTTCTTT. It is translated as CASSIKGGGSTEAFF.